The rows below give T cell receptor beta chains drawn from one sample of a study of cytomegalovirus exposure and HLA in healthy donors. Using immunoSEQ multiplex PCR, the repertoire was profiled, and TCRdb retains in-frame clones only, with some absent. Of 150,000 to 200,000 clones in the sample, about 59% are singletons; the top ten hold roughly 2.9%. Sequencing was done on a sample of PBMCs. These receptors all stem from a middle-aged man in good health and CMV-seronegative. CDR3s include the opening cysteine and the closing phenylalanine or tryptophan. The D gene is left open where the match is weak. The listing skips clone size in some rows; elsewhere it reads once, few, many or a size class.

TRBV18	TRBJ1-1	13	-	few	TGTGCCAGCTCACCTCAGGGGAACACTGAAGCTTTCTTT	CASSPQGNTEAFF
TRBV5-1	TRBJ1-1	15	TRBD1	-	TGCGCCAGCAGCAGGGACAGGGGTCGGGGCACTGAAGCTTTCTTT	CASSRDRGRGTEAFF
TRBV4-1	TRBJ2-1	19	TRBD2	-	TGCGCCAGCAGCCAAGATTTCCTAGCGGGAGGGAATGTCGGGAATGAGCAGTTCTTC	CASSQDFLAGGNVGNEQFF
TRBV9	TRBJ2-3	15	-	-	TGTGCCAGCAGCGGAAGACAGTTTATTACAGATACGCAGTATTTT	CASSGRQFITDTQYF
TRBV30	TRBJ2-5	14	-	-	TGTGCCTGGACCTTAGCGGAGAAAGGAGAGACCCAGTACTTC	CAWTLAEKGETQYF
TRBV28	TRBJ2-3	19	TRBD2	-	TGTGCCAGCAGTTCCCCTGGTGGGAGCGGGGGGCCGGCCACAGATACGCAGTATTTT	CASSSPGGSGGPATDTQYF
TRBV27	TRBJ2-5	15	TRBD1	-	TGTGCCAGCAGTCTCAGGGACAGGGGGCCGGAGACCCAGTACTTC	CASSLRDRGPETQYF
TRBV7-2	TRBJ2-7	15	-	few	TGTGCCAGCAACACTCGTGGGGGGAGTGGCTACGAGCAGTACTTC	CASNTRGGSGYEQYF
TRBV9	TRBJ2-2	14	-	-	TGTGCCAGCAGCGTACCCCAGGAGGGCGGGGAGCTGTTTTTT	CASSVPQEGGELFF
TRBV11-2	TRBJ2-1	15	TRBD2	-	TGTGCCAGCAGGGTAGCGGGGGGAGGGGACAATGAGCAGTTCTTC	CASRVAGGGDNEQFF
TRBV30	TRBJ2-7	14	TRBD1	many	TGTGCCTGGAGAGGGGGAGACAGGGGATACGAGCAGTACTTC	CAWRGGDRGYEQYF
TRBV4-1	TRBJ2-3	16	-	-	TGCGCCAGCAGCCTCACCGGGACACTTCTGCCAGATACGCAGTATTTT	CASSLTGTLLPDTQYF
TRBV2	TRBJ2-1	14	TRBD2	few	TGTGCCAGCAGGAAAGCGGGGACTAACAATGAGCAGTTCTTC	CASRKAGTNNEQFF